This T cell receptor beta chain was profiled in a study of cytomegalovirus exposure and HLA in healthy donors. Looked up from germline, CDR1 is SEHNR and CDR2 is FQNEAQ (reference sequence). Trimming took 5 bases from V and 8 from J; bases not matched to a gene: 11. There are 16 residues in the CDR3. Assay: immunoSEQ multiplex PCR; the TCRdb copy retains only in-frame clones and omits some. The sample shows approximately 240,000 clones, about 93% of them seen only once. From the approximately 120-subject validation cohort, which was separate from the approximately 670-subject first cohort, the donors were drawn. The count of this clone is one. The antigen is undetermined. Findings and caveats of the study: Published work reported that the classifier diagnosed cytomegalovirus status with high specificity and sensitivity. Associated with cytomegalovirus, according to the listing, were some 180 TCR beta chains. Most sequenced TCRs were rare (though some public TCRs occurred in many donors).

Input material: PBMCs. This TCR was recovered from a woman between 18 and 30 years old in good health and CMV-seronegative. The chain couples TRBV7-9 to TRBJ2-1; 11 bases agree with TRBD2. The CDR3 loop is CASSGPTSGSHDEQFF. The CDR3 DNA sequence: TGTGCCAGCAGCGGACCCACTAGCGGGAGCCATGATGAGCAGTTCTTC.